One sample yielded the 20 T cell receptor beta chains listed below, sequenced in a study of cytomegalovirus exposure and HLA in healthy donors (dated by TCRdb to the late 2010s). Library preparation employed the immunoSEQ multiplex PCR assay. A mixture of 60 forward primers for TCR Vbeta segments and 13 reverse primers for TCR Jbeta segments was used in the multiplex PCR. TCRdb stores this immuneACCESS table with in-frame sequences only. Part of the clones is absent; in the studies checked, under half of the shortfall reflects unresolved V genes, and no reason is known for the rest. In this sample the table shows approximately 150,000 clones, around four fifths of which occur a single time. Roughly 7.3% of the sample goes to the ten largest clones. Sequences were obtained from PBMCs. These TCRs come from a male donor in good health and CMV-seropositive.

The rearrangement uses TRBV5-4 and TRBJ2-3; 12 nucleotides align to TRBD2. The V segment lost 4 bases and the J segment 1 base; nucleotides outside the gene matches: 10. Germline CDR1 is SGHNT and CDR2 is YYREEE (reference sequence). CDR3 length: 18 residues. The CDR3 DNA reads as TGTGCCAGCAGCGACGGGCTAGCGGGGGGGCCGGGCACAGATACGCAGTATTTT. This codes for CASSDGLAGGPGTDTQYF.

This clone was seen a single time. The CDR3 nucleotides are TGTGCCAGTAGCGCTACAGGGGCCGCTGAAGCTTTCTTT. Its translation is CASSATGAAEAFF. The rearrangement uses TRBV19 and TRBJ1-1, with 7 bases that match TRBD1. The CDR3 spans 13 residues. Per germline, CDR1 LNHDA and CDR2 SQIVND (reference sequence). The V segment lost 6 bases and the J segment 6 bases; nucleotides outside the gene matches: 7.

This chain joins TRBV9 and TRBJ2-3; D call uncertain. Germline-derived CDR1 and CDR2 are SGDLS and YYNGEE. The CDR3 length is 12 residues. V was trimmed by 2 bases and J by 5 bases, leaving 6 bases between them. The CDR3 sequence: CASSVPRDTQYF. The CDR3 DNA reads TGTGCCAGCAGCGTGCCGCGAGATACGCAGTATTTT.

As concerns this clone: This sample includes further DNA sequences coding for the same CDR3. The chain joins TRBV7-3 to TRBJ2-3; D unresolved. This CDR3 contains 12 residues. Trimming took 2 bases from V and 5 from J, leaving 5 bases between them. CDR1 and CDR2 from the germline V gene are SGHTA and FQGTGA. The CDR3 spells CASSLSGDTQYF. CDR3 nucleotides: TGTGCCAGCAGCTTATCAGGAGATACGCAGTATTTT.

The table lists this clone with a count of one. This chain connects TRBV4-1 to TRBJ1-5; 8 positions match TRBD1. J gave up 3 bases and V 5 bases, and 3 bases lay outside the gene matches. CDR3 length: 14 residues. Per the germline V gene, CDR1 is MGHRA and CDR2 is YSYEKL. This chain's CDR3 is CASSRDRNNQPQHF. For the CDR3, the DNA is TGCGCCAGCAGCAGGGACAGGAACAATCAGCCCCAGCATTTT.

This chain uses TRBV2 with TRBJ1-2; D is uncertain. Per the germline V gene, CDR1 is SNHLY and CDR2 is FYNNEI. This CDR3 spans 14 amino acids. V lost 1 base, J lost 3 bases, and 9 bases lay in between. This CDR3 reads CASSEVGSYYGYTF. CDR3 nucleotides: TGTGCCAGCAGTGAAGTCGGGTCTTACTATGGCTACACCTTC. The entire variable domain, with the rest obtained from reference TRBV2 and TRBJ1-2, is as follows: EPEVTQTPSHQVTQMGQEVILRCVPISNHLYFYWYRQILGQKVEFLVSFYNNEISEKSEIFDDQFSVERPDGSNFTLKIRSTKLEDSAMYFCASSEVGSYYGYTFGSGTRLTVV.

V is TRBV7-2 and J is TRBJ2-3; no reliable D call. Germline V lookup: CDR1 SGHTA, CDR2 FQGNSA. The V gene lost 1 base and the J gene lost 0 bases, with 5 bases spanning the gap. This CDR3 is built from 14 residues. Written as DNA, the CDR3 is TGTGCCAGCAGCTTAGGTCCTAGCACAGATACGCAGTATTTT. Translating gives CASSLGPSTDTQYF. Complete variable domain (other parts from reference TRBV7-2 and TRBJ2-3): GAGVSQSPSNKVTEKGKDVELRCDPISGHTALYWYRQSLGQGLEFLIYFQGNSAPDKSGLPSDRFSAERTGGSVSTLTIQRTQQEDSAVYLCASSLGPSTDTQYFGPGTRLTVL.

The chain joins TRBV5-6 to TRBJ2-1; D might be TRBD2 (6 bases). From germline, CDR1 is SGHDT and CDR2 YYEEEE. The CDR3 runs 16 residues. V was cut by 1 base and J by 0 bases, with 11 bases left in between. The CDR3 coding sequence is TGTGCCAGCAGCTTGACCGGGCGGGGCTCCTACAATGAGCAGTTCTTC. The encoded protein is CASSLTGRGSYNEQFF.

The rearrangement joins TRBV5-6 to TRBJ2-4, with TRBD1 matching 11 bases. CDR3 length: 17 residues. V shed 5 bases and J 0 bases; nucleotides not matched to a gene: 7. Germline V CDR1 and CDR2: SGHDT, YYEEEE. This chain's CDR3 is CASRRDRGLLAKNIQYF. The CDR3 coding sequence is TGTGCCAGCAGGCGGGACAGGGGGTTACTAGCCAAAAACATTCAGTACTTC.

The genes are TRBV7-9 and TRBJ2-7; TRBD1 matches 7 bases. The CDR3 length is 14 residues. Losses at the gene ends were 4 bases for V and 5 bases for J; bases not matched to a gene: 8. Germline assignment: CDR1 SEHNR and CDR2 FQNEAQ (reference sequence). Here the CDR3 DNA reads TGTGCCAGCAGCTCCCGGGACAGAGTCCACGAGCAGTACTTC. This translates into CASSSRDRVHEQYF.

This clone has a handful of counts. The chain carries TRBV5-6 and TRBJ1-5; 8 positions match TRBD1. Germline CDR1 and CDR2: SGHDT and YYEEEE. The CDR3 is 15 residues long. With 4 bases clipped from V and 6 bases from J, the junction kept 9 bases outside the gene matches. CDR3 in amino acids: CASSRTGQIIQPQHF. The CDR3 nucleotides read TGTGCCAGCAGCCGGACAGGGCAAATAATTCAGCCCCAGCATTTT.

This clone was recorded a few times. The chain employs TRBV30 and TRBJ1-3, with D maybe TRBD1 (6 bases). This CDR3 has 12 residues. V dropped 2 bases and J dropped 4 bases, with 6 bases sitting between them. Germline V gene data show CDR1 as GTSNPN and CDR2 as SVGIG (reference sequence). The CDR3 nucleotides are TGTGCCTGGAGTACAGGGGGAAACACCATATATTTT. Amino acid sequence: CAWSTGGNTIYF.

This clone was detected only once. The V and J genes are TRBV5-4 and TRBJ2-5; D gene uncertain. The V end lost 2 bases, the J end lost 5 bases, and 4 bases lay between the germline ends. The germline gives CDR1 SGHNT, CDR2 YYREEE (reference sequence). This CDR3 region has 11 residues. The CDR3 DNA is TGTGCCAGCAGCTTCCGGGAGACCCAGTACTTC. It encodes CASSFRETQYF.

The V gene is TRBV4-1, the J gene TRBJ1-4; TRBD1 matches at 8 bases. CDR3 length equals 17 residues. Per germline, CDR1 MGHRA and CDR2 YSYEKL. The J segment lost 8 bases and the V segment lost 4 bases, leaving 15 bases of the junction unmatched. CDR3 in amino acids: CASSPSPPQGAYEKLFF. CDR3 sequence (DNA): TGCGCCAGCAGCCCTTCGCCCCCCCAGGGGGCTTACGAAAAACTGTTTTTT.

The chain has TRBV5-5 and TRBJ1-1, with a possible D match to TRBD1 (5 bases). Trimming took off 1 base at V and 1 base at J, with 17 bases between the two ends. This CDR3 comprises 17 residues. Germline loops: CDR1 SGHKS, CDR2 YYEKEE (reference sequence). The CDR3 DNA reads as TGTGCCAGCAGCTTGTCGGAGGGGTTTCCCCAGAACACTGAAGCTTTCTTT. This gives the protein CASSLSEGFPQNTEAFF.

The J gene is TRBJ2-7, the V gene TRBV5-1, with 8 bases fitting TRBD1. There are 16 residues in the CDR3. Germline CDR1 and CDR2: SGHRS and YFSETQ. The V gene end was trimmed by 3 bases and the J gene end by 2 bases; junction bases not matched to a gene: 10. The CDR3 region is CASSSFGTGATYEQYF. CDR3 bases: TGCGCCAGCAGCTCTTTCGGGACAGGAGCCACCTACGAGCAGTACTTC.

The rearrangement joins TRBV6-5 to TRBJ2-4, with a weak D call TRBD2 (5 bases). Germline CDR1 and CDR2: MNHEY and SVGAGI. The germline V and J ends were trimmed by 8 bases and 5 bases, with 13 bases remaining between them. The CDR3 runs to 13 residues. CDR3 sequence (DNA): TGTGCCAGCCTTGCGGGTGGTGAAAACATTCAGTACTTC. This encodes CASLAGGENIQYF.

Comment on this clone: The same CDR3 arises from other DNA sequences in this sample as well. DNA for the CDR3: TGCGCCAGCAGCTCCAGATTGGGCGGGCGCTACGAGCAGTACTTC. The encoded protein is CASSSRLGGRYEQYF. This chain connects TRBV4-1 to TRBJ2-7; D is possibly TRBD2 (5 bases). Germline CDR1 and CDR2: MGHRA and YSYEKL. Deletions cut 5 bases from V and 3 bases from J, with 17 bases between. This CDR3 comprises 15 residues.

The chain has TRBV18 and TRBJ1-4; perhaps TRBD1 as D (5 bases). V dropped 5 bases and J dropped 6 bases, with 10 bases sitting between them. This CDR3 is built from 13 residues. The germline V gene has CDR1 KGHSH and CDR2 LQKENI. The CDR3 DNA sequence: TGTGCCAGCTCAACGGGGGTGGATGAAAAACTGTTTTTT. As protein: CASSTGVDEKLFF.

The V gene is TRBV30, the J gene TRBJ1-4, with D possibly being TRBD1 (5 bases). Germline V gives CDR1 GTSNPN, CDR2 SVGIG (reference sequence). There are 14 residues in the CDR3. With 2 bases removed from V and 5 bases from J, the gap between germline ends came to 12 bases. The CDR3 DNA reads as TGTGCCTGGAGTCGGGGGGGTCGAAATGAAAAACTGTTTTTT. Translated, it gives CAWSRGGRNEKLFF. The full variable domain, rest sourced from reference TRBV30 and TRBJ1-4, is SQTIHQWPATLVQPVGSPLSLECTVEGTSNPNLYWYRQAAGRGLQLLFYSVGIGQISSEVPQNLSASRPQDRQFILSSKKLLLSDSGFYLCAWSRGGRNEKLFFGSGTQLSVL.